Listed here is a single T cell receptor (beta chain). Its cognate antigen is unknown. Generated by immunoSEQ multiplex PCR, the TCRdb table keeps only in-frame clones and is missing some. The data show fewer than 25,000 clones, around 94% seen once. The sequenced cases were selected for having the highest brain T cell transcript signatures. Before surgery, patients took at least one anti-epileptic drug. The CDR3 covers 13 residues. Germline CDR1 and CDR2: GTSNPN and SVGIG (reference sequence). Trimming pared 3 bases from V and 1 base from J, leaving 9 bases between. This record comes from a study of brain T cells in children with intractable seizures. Points from the study as a whole: Viral specificity was inferred only from CDR3 similarity; HCMV serostatus was unknown.

This TCR derives from a boy younger than 18 with focal cortical dysplasia and intractable seizures. Source: peripheral blood, taken at surgery. The chain links TRBV30 to TRBJ1-1; no clear D gene. The CDR3 DNA sequence: TGTGCCTGGAGAGTCTACCCGAACACTGAAGCTTTCTTT. Its protein product is CAWRVYPNTEAFF.